Presented here are 7 T cell receptor beta chains from one specimen sequenced in a study of neurological immune-mediated disorders. MiXCR, run by TCRdb on the 5' RACE reads, gives a single entry per CDR3 protein. The sample yields about 55,000 distinct CDR3 sequences, 4% to 5.5% seen once. The material sequenced was PBMCs. The receptors here all came from a man aged 50 to 60 with multiple sclerosis.

In its sample, this clonotype was seen many times. One junction end disagrees with the germline gene, perhaps due to a read error. V usage is TRBV4-2 and J usage is TRBJ1-5; the D gene is possibly TRBD1 (5 bases). Germline CDR1 and CDR2: LGHNA and YNFKEQ. The CDR3 is 16 residues long. CDR3 in amino acids: CASSQVRERGNQPQNF. CDR3 in DNA: TGTGCCAGCAGCCAAGTAAGGGAGAGGGGCAATCAGCCCCAGAATTTT.

This clonotype was seen a few times. V and J are TRBV5-1 and TRBJ2-6, with D maybe TRBD1 (5 bases). The CDR3 covers 16 residues. The V and J ends lost 0 bases and 2 bases respectively, with 9 bases between them. Per germline, CDR1 SGHRS and CDR2 YFSETQ. DNA of the CDR3: TGCGCCAGCAGCTTGGTTCCCAGGGCTGGGGCCAACGTCCTGACTTTC. Translated: CASSLVPRAGANVLTF.

This clonotype was seen at least ten times. The rearrangement uses TRBV5-1 and TRBJ2-7; D may match TRBD1 or TRBD2 (6 bases each). V was shortened by 5 bases and J by 0 bases, with 15 bases between the two germline ends. The CDR3 contains 15 residues. CDR1 is SGHRS, CDR2 YFSETQ, per germline. In nucleotides, the CDR3 is TGCGCCAGCAGACTGTTACAGGGAGGCTCCTACGAGCAGTACTTC. This encodes CASRLLQGGSYEQYF.

The J gene is TRBJ2-1, the V gene TRBV11-3; TRBD1 matches 11 bases. The CDR3 is 16 amino acids. Germline V lookup: CDR1 SGHNT, CDR2 YENEEA. With V trimmed by 4 bases and J by 7 bases, 9 bases remained unmatched. CDR3 DNA: TGTGCCAGCAGCTCCATGGACAGGGGGCGAAAGAATGAGCAGTTCTTC. Its protein product is CASSSMDRGRKNEQFF.

This clonotype was counted ten times or more. This chain links TRBV6-5 with TRBJ2-7; D gene uncertain. This CDR3 region has 13 residues. The V gene's germline CDR1 is MNHEY and CDR2 SVGAGI. Trimming shortened V by 0 bases and J by 6 bases, and 9 bases separated the two germline ends. CDR3 region: CASSYSFGSEQYF. CDR3 DNA: TGTGCCAGCAGTTACTCGTTCGGGTCCGAGCAGTACTTC.

This clonotype was found many times. V and J are TRBV7-2 and TRBJ2-3; maybe TRBD1 (6 bases). Trimming took 3 bases from V and 6 from J, leaving 10 bases between them. CDR3 size: 13 residues. CDR1 is SGHTA, CDR2 FQGNSA, per germline. The DNA of the CDR3 is TGTGCCAGCAGCTTCTCCCAGGGGGATACGCAGTATTTT. It specifies CASSFSQGDTQYF.

There are many counts of this clonotype. The chain joins TRBV12-3 or TRBV12-4 to TRBJ1-1; D uncertain. With 0 bases removed from V and 8 bases from J, the gap between germline ends came to 10 bases. The CDR3 sequence is 13 residues long. CDR3 sequence reads: CASSLAPPNEAFF. The CDR3 DNA follows: TGTGCCAGCAGTTTAGCGCCTCCCAACGAAGCTTTCTTT.